This TCR beta chain was recorded in a study of tumor-infiltrating lymphocytes in primary liver carcinoma. Study-level information: Staged T1-T3 N0M0, the tumors had sizes that ranged from about 4 to 10 cm across.

Study outcomes and limitations: The overlap of tumor-adjacent and tumor-blood pairs was smaller than that of tumor region pairs.

Ten or more counts support this clonotype. Antigen: not known. RNA and DNA were co-extracted from about 20-30 mg of unsorted bulk tissue. Chronic HBV infection was present in the patients, who were treatment-naive. The CDR3 contains 15 residues. The V segment lost 4 bases and the J segment 5 bases; nucleotides outside the gene matches: 10. Germline CDR1 is MDHEN and CDR2 is SYDVKM. Making TCR beta cDNA involved approximately 510 ng total RNA and a constant-region primer. Investigators got TCR beta libraries out of three nested multiplex PCR rounds, done with slightly modified ARM-PCR. TRBV1-TRBV30 forward primers paired with a C-beta reverse primer drove the first two PCR rounds, 10 cycles each. MiXCR, applied by TCRdb to the multiplex PCR reads, yields one record per CDR3 protein. In the table there are about 97,000 distinct CDR3 sequences, about 62% of which are singletons.

The TCR comes from an older woman with primary liver carcinoma and hepatitis B virus infection. What was sequenced was liver tumor tissue from sampling region 2. As for subset: tumor region T2, inferior pole. The gene calls are TRBV28 and TRBJ2-7; 8 nucleotides align to TRBD1. The CDR3, as DNA: TGTGCCAGCAGTTCTCCAGGGGGCGGGGTTGACGAGCAGTACTTC. Residues: CASSSPGGGVDEQYF.